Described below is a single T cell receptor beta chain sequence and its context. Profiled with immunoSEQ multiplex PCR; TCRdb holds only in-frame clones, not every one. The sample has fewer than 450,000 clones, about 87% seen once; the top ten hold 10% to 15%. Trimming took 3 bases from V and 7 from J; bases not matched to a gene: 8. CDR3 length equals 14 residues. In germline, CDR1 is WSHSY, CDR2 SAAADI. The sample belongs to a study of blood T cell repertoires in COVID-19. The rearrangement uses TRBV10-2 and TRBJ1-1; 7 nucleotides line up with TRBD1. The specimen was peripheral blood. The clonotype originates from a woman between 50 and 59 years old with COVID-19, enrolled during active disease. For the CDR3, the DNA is TGCGCCAGCAGTGAAAATACAGGGGTCGGTGAAGCTTTCTTT. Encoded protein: CASSENTGVGEAFF.